This TCR beta chain stems from a study of cytomegalovirus exposure and HLA in healthy donors. Study conclusions and caveats: Presence/absence analyses assumed roughly uniform sequencing depth across donors. A likely sequencing artifact accounted for one observed cluster of highly shared sequence variants. Immune exposure information comprised only CMV serostatus.

On this clone: The antigen is unknown.

With 60 Vbeta and 13 Jbeta primers, the PCR was carried out. Original data processing: In a later analysis, 70 million to 80 million unique TCR beta chains included roughly 11 million shared by two or more donors. Sequencing was performed with immunoSEQ multiplex PCR; in TCRdb, only in-frame clones are kept and a portion is missing. V and J calls plus clone size are reproduced from that table; the DNA served to infer D and trimming. Seen here are 100,000 to 150,000 clones, roughly 66% observed once, and the top ten hold under 5.5%. Specimen: PBMCs. This TCR derives from a man aged 55 to 69 in good health and CMV-seropositive.

The CDR3 region has the DNA TGTGCCAGTAGTACCCAAGTGGCGAACACTGAAGCTTTCTTT. This translates into CASSTQVANTEAFF. The V call is TRBV19, the J call TRBJ1-1, with D hard to call. The CDR3 has 14 residues. Trimming stripped 4 bases from V and 1 base from J, with 10 bases between. Looked up from germline, CDR1 is LNHDA and CDR2 is SQIVND (reference sequence).